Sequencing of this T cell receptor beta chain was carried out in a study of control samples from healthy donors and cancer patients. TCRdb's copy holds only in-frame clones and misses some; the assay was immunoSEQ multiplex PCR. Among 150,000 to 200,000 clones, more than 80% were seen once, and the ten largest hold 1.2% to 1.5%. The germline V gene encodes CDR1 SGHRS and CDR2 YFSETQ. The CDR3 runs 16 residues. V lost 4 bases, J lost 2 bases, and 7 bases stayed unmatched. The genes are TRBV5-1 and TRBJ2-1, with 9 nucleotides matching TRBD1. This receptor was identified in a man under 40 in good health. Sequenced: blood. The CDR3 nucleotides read TGCGCCAGCAGCCACGGACAGGGGCCGACCTACAATGAGCAGTTCTTC. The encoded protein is CASSHGQGPTYNEQFF. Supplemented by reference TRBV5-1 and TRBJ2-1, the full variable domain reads KAGVTQTPRYLIKTRGQQVTLSCSPISGHRSVSWYQQTPGQGLQFLFEYFSETQRNKGNFPGRFSGRQFSNSRSEMNVSTLELGDSALYLCASSHGQGPTYNEQFFGPGTRLTVL.